This TCR beta chain was recovered during a study of T cell responses to AZD1222 COVID-19 vaccine. This CDR3 contains 14 residues. The germline V and J ends were trimmed by 2 bases and 0 bases, with 7 bases remaining between them. Germline-derived CDR1 and CDR2 are MNHEY and SVGAGI. Generated by immunoSEQ multiplex PCR, the TCRdb table keeps only in-frame clones and is missing some. The sample holds 120,000 to 150,000 clones; 86% are singletons and the top ten take about 4.8%. Sample: peripheral blood, taken 28 days after the second AZD1222 dose. The sequence came from an adult who received the AZD1222 COVID-19 vaccine. V and J are TRBV6-5 and TRBJ1-1, with D unresolved. CDR3 residues: CASSYASLNTEAFF. In DNA form, the CDR3 reads TGTGCCAGCAGTTACGCAAGCCTGAACACTGAAGCTTTCTTT.